This entry lists 23 T cell receptor beta chains sequenced from one sample in a study of shared clonotypes between healthy human individuals. CD45RO-negative, CCR7-positively selected cells formed the naive CD8 fraction, excluding terminally differentiated effector memory CD45RA+ cells. The table came from immunoSEQ multiplex PCR; TCRdb's copy has only in-frame clones and leaves some out. This repertoire shows about 550,000 clones, around 95% found once; its top ten account for about 0.11%. The sample taken for sequencing was naive CD8+ T cells sorted from blood. The origin of the receptors is a woman under 40 in good health.

The chain recombines TRBV28 with TRBJ2-1; TRBD2 matches 9 bases. The CDR3 has 15 amino acids. Per germline, CDR1 MDHEN and CDR2 SYDVKM. V was clipped by 2 bases and J by 7 bases; unmatched bases: 6. The DNA of the CDR3 is TGTGCCAGCAGTTTAGTAGCGGGAGTTTCTAATGAGCAGTTCTTC. As protein: CASSLVAGVSNEQFF.

V is TRBV9 and J is TRBJ1-1; possibly TRBD1 for D (5 bases). The length of the CDR3 is 14 residues. The V and J ends lost 0 bases and 6 bases respectively, with 12 bases between them. Germline CDR1 SGDLS, CDR2 YYNGEE. The CDR3 spells CASSVEQWGPEAFF. In nucleotides, the CDR3 is TGTGCCAGCAGCGTAGAGCAGTGGGGACCTGAAGCTTTCTTT.

The chain employs TRBV19 and TRBJ2-7; no firm D call. The CDR3 is 14 amino acids. Germline V gives CDR1 LNHDA, CDR2 SQIVND (reference sequence). Trimming stripped 4 bases from V and 2 bases from J, with 12 bases between. CDR3 coding DNA: TGTGCCAGTAGTAATTCGGACGGAACCTACGAGCAGTACTTC. Residues: CASSNSDGTYEQYF. The variable domain in full, with the rest retrieved from reference TRBV19 and TRBJ2-7, is DGGITQSPKYLFRKEGQNVTLSCEQNLNHDAMYWYRQDPGQGLRLIYYSQIVNDFQKGDIAEGYSVSREKKESFPLTVTSAQKNPTAFYLCASSNSDGTYEQYFGPGTRLTVT.

For this clone: This specimen includes other DNA sequences encoding the same CDR3. V usage is TRBV25-1 and J usage is TRBJ1-1, with D perhaps TRBD1 (6 bases). The V end lost 4 bases, the J end lost 1 base, and 13 bases lay between the germline ends. The CDR3 is 15 residues long. In germline, CDR1 is MGHDK, CDR2 SYGVNS. This chain's CDR3 is CASSAGGQQNTEAFF. The DNA for the CDR3 is TGTGCCAGCAGTGCTGGGGGGCAGCAGAACACTGAAGCTTTCTTT.

V and J are TRBV19 and TRBJ1-5; D gene unclear. The CDR3 runs to 14 residues. Germline V gene sequence: CDR1 LNHDA, CDR2 SQIVND (reference sequence). V gave up 4 bases and J gave up 4 bases, with 11 bases separating them. As DNA, the CDR3 is TGTGCCAGTAGTAATCGAGGGATAAATCAGCCCCAGCATTTT. Translating gives CASSNRGINQPQHF.

The V gene is TRBV27, the J gene TRBJ2-7; unclear D gene. V lost 5 bases, J lost 0 bases, and 14 bases lay in between. The CDR3 consists of 15 residues. Germline V lookup: CDR1 MNHEY, CDR2 SMNVEV (reference sequence). This CDR3 reads CASSPREAPSYEQYF. CDR3 coding DNA: TGTGCCAGCAGTCCCCGTGAGGCCCCCTCCTACGAGCAGTACTTC.

In its sample, this clone was seen once. The chain combines TRBV28 with TRBJ2-4; D not certain. The CDR3 consists of 18 residues. Trimming cost V 4 bases and J 0 bases, with 19 bases left between them. CDR1 and CDR2 (germline): MDHEN, SYDVKM. CDR3 coding DNA: TGTGCCAGCAGTTCATATATTAGGATGACTGTAGCCAAAAACATTCAGTACTTC. Translation: CASSSYIRMTVAKNIQYF.

DNA of the CDR3: TGTGCCAGCAGTGATGCGGGTTATCATTCCTACGAGCAGTACTTC. Its protein product is CASSDAGYHSYEQYF. V gene TRBV2 combines with J gene TRBJ2-7; a possible D gene is TRBD2 (5 bases). Deletions cut 3 bases from V and 1 base from J, with 13 bases between. CDR1 and CDR2 from the germline V gene are SNHLY and FYNNEI. The CDR3 sequence is 15 residues long. The entire variable domain, with the rest obtained from reference TRBV2 and TRBJ2-7, is as follows: EPEVTQTPSHQVTQMGQEVILRCVPISNHLYFYWYRQILGQKVEFLVSFYNNEISEKSEIFDDQFSVERPDGSNFTLKIRSTKLEDSAMYFCASSDAGYHSYEQYFGPGTRLTVT.

This rearrangement joins TRBV14 to TRBJ2-7; D not resolved. CDR3 length equals 11 residues. Germline CDR1 and CDR2: SGHDN and FVKESK. Trimming removed 4 bases at V and 10 bases at J, with 11 bases between. Written as DNA, the CDR3 is TGTGCCAGCAGCCTAGACTGGATCCAGTACTTC. Protein product: CASSLDWIQYF.

The count of this clone is one. V is TRBV10-2 and J is TRBJ1-2; 7 bases match TRBD1. CDR3 length: 14 amino acids. Germline CDR1 WSHSY, CDR2 SAAADI. Trimming at V came to 1 base and at J to 3 bases, leaving 2 bases not matched to a gene. CDR3 DNA sequence: TGCGCCAGCAGTGAGTTGCAGGGGGACTATGGCTACACCTTC. This sequence encodes CASSELQGDYGYTF.

This clone was recorded once. The chain combines TRBV25-1 with TRBJ2-1; D call uncertain. V was cut by 7 bases and J by 5 bases, with 12 bases left in between. CDR3 length: 13 amino acids. The germline V gene encodes CDR1 MGHDK and CDR2 SYGVNS. The CDR3 loop is CASMTVGNNEQFF. For the CDR3, the DNA is TGTGCCAGCATGACTGTAGGAAACAATGAGCAGTTCTTC.

The rearrangement uses TRBV6-6 and TRBJ2-3; TRBD2 matches 12 bases. Per the germline V gene, CDR1 is MNHNY and CDR2 is SVGAGI (reference sequence). The CDR3 is 16 amino acids. The J segment lost 2 bases and the V segment lost 4 bases, leaving 4 bases of the junction unmatched. Here the CDR3 reads CASSFRLAGDTDTQYF. The CDR3 region has the DNA TGTGCCAGCAGTTTTCGACTAGCGGGAGACACAGATACGCAGTATTTT.

V usage is TRBV7-9 and J usage is TRBJ2-3; D may be TRBD1 (6 bases). There are 14 residues in the CDR3. Trimming took off 5 bases at V and 0 bases at J, with 9 bases between the two ends. Germline lookup yields CDR1 SEHNR and CDR2 FQNEAQ (reference sequence). The CDR3 loop reads CASSRDRSTDTQYF. DNA for the CDR3: TGTGCCAGCAGCCGAGACAGGAGCACAGATACGCAGTATTTT.

The chain has TRBV29-1 and TRBJ2-3, with 14 bases aligning to TRBD2. V trimming: 3 bases; J trimming: 1 base; junction bases outside the gene matches: 15. The CDR3 has 20 residues. Germline CDR1 is SQVTM and CDR2 is ANQGSEA. This chain's CDR3 is CSVEGVVGLAGVIGTDTQYF. The CDR3 nucleotides are TGCAGCGTTGAGGGGGTGGTGGGACTAGCGGGAGTTATCGGCACAGATACGCAGTATTTT.

V gene TRBV13 combines with J gene TRBJ2-1, with TRBD2 matching over 13 bases. The V gene's germline CDR1 is PRHDT and CDR2 FYEKMQ (reference sequence). The junction had 7 bases not matched to a gene; V was cut back by 8 bases and J by 12 bases. The CDR3 extends over 13 amino acids. The CDR3 reads CASGTSGAPGQFF. The CDR3 nucleotides read TGTGCCAGCGGGACTAGCGGGGCTCCTGGGCAGTTCTTC.

The chain links TRBV7-9 to TRBJ2-1; TRBD2 aligns across 8 bases. The CDR3 is made up of 18 amino acids. V dropped 6 bases and J dropped 4; count of bases not matched to a gene: 17. Germline CDR1 is SEHNR and CDR2 is FQNEAQ (reference sequence). The CDR3 nucleotides read TGTGCCAGCAGTCCTCGGCGGATCGGGACTAGTAAGTACAATGAGCAGTTCTTC. Amino acid sequence: CASSPRRIGTSKYNEQFF.

As regards this clone: Within the sample, other DNA sequences also encode this same CDR3. The chain carries TRBV4-1 and TRBJ2-1; D remains ambiguous. Germline CDR1 reads MGHRA; CDR2 reads YSYEKL. The CDR3 is 11 amino acids. V lost 1 base and J 6 bases, leaving 1 base between the germline ends. CDR3 coding DNA: TGCGCCAGCAGCCAAGTCAATGAGCAGTTCTTC. This encodes CASSQVNEQFF.

This clone was recorded once. This chain uses TRBV11-1 with TRBJ2-2; unclear D gene. V gave up 3 bases and J gave up 3 bases, with 11 bases separating them. Germline lookup yields CDR1 SGHAT and CDR2 FQDESV (reference sequence). This CDR3 is 15 amino acids long. Here the CDR3 reads CASSFPGGDTGELFF. The CDR3 bases are TGTGCCAGCAGCTTTCCCGGCGGTGACACCGGGGAGCTGTTTTTT.

The V call is TRBV19, the J call TRBJ2-2; 7 positions agree with TRBD2. V was pared by 7 bases and J by 3 bases, with 14 bases of the junction left unmatched. Germline assignment: CDR1 LNHDA and CDR2 SQIVND (reference sequence). The CDR3 covers 17 residues. Here the CDR3 DNA reads TGTGCCAGTACAGGTTGGGCTAGCGGAGGGGACACCGGGGAGCTGTTTTTT. This codes for CASTGWASGGDTGELFF. The variable domain in full, completed from reference TRBV19 and TRBJ2-2, reads DGGITQSPKYLFRKEGQNVTLSCEQNLNHDAMYWYRQDPGQGLRLIYYSQIVNDFQKGDIAEGYSVSREKKESFPLTVTSAQKNPTAFYLCASTGWASGGDTGELFFGEGSRLTVL.

The chain links TRBV7-8 to TRBJ2-7; 11 bases fit TRBD1. The CDR3 runs to 19 residues. The J segment lost 3 bases and the V segment lost 5 bases, leaving 18 bases of the junction unmatched. The germline CDR1 and CDR2 sequences are SGHVS and FQNEAQ. The CDR3, as DNA: TGTGCCAGCAGCCCGGTGGCCGGGACAGGGGGGTTTTTCGGCTACGAGCAGTACTTC. This sequence encodes CASSPVAGTGGFFGYEQYF.

The chain employs TRBV4-1 and TRBJ1-2; D not resolved. V was trimmed by 0 bases and J by 2 bases, leaving 4 bases between them. The germline V gene has CDR1 MGHRA and CDR2 YSYEKL. There are 13 residues in the CDR3. The CDR3 sequence: CASSQDWNYGYTF. CDR3 sequence (DNA): TGCGCCAGCAGCCAAGACTGGAACTATGGCTACACCTTC.

The CDR3 reads CASSQGTRDEQFF. CDR3 in DNA: TGCGCCAGCAGCCAAGGGACGCGGGATGAGCAGTTCTTC. This chain connects TRBV4-1 to TRBJ2-1, with D possibly being TRBD2 (5 bases). CDR3 size: 13 residues. V lost 1 base to trimming and J lost 8 bases, with 9 bases between them. CDR1 MGHRA and CDR2 YSYEKL come from the germline V gene.

V usage is TRBV13 and J usage is TRBJ1-1; D remains ambiguous. Germline V gene lookup returns CDR1 PRHDT and CDR2 FYEKMQ (reference sequence). Between the trimmed V and J ends, which lost 3 bases and 2 bases, there was a span of 7 bases. This CDR3 comprises 13 residues. The CDR3 protein is CASSFLRNTEAFF. In DNA, the CDR3 is TGTGCCAGCAGCTTCCTCAGAAACACTGAAGCTTTCTTT.